This passage covers 10 T cell receptor beta chains from one sample sequenced in a study of beta chain features in type 1 diabetes. Reverse transcription of all isolated RNA meant that expressed TCRB transcripts were sequenced. Measured with immunoSEQ multiplex PCR; TCRdb has only the in-frame clones, and not every one. There are over 100,000 clones in the sample; around 40% occur only once, and 0.065% lies in the top ten. Sequenced input: stem cell memory CD4+ T cells from blood. Receptors originate from a woman under 30 in good health.

The CDR3 loop is CASSFGTTGYGYTF. The CDR3 DNA reads as TGTGCCAGCAGCTTTGGGACAACGGGCTATGGCTACACCTTC. The V gene is TRBV7-2, the J gene TRBJ1-2; TRBD1 is a possible D gene (6 bases). CDR1 is SGHTA, CDR2 FQGNSA, per germline. The V gene lost 3 bases and the J gene lost 4 bases, with 12 bases spanning the gap. CDR3 length: 14 amino acids.

This clone was detected only a few times. The rearrangement uses TRBV7-9 and TRBJ2-1, with TRBD1 as a possible D gene (5 bases). V lost 5 bases, J lost 13 bases, and 18 bases lay in between. The V gene's germline CDR1 is SEHNR and CDR2 FQNEAQ (reference sequence). This CDR3 has 13 amino acids. The CDR3 loop is CASSLDISVTQFF. The CDR3 nucleotides are TGTGCCAGCAGCCTGGACATATCTGTCACTCAGTTCTTC. Filled out from reference TRBV7-9 and TRBJ2-1, the complete variable domain reads DTGVSQNPRHKITKRGQNVTFRCDPISEHNRLYWYRQTLGQGPEFLTYFQNEAQLEKSRLLSDRFSAERPKGSFSTLEIQRTEQGDSAMYLCASSLDISVTQFFGPGTRLTVL.

The gene calls are TRBV6-5 and TRBJ1-2, with 8 bases that match TRBD1. Germline CDR1 is MNHEY and CDR2 is SVGAGI. V shed 4 bases, J shed 2 bases, and the junction held 6 bases outside the gene matches. The CDR3 consists of 15 residues. The CDR3 DNA sequence: TGTGCCAGCAGTTCTAGGACAGGGTGGAACTATGGCTACACCTTC. This encodes CASSSRTGWNYGYTF.

This chain uses TRBV6-6 with TRBJ2-3, with D possibly being TRBD2 (7 bases). Germline CDR1 and CDR2: MNHNY and SVGAGI (reference sequence). This CDR3 is 16 amino acids long. The V and J ends lost 0 bases and 10 bases respectively, with 20 bases between them. CDR3 loop: CASSYSTVGGHRAQYF. In DNA, the CDR3 is TGTGCCAGCAGTTACTCGACTGTCGGGGGGCATAGGGCGCAGTATTTT.

The rearrangement joins TRBV7-9 to TRBJ2-5, with TRBD2 as a possible D gene (6 bases). With 2 bases removed from V and 5 bases from J, the gap between germline ends came to 18 bases. The CDR3 has 16 residues. The germline V gene has CDR1 SEHNR and CDR2 FQNEAQ (reference sequence). CDR3 in amino acids: CASSLSRTGVWETQYF. CDR3 nucleotides: TGTGCCAGCAGCTTAAGTCGAACGGGAGTATGGGAGACCCAGTACTTC.

This clone was found a few times. The chain uses TRBV7-2 and TRBJ2-5; the match to TRBD2 covers 15 bases. CDR1 and CDR2 (germline): SGHTA, FQGNSA. CDR3 length: 16 amino acids. With V trimmed by 2 bases and J by 5 bases, 3 bases remained unmatched. The CDR3 DNA reads TGTGCCAGCAGCTTATATGGGACTAGCGGGAGGGAGACCCAGTACTTC. It specifies CASSLYGTSGRETQYF.

The chain employs TRBV5-1 and TRBJ2-7; 10 positions agree with TRBD1. The CDR3 has 15 amino acids. Per germline, CDR1 SGHRS and CDR2 YFSETQ. Trimming removed 4 bases from V and 3 bases from J; junction bases left unmatched: 7. This CDR3 is CASSDRTGGFYEQYF. CDR3 DNA sequence: TGCGCCAGCAGCGACCGGACAGGGGGGTTCTACGAGCAGTACTTC.

This clone was counted between two and nine times. The chain couples TRBV7-9 to TRBJ2-5; D gene ambiguous. The assigned J gene may be wrong: the sequence end matches TRBJ2-7 better. The CDR3 extends over 14 amino acids. CDR1 SEHNR and CDR2 FQNEAQ come from the germline V gene (reference sequence). Here the CDR3 reads CASSMGPAQYEQYF. CDR3 coding DNA: TGTGCCAGCAGCATGGGCCCTGCGCAATACGAGCAGTACTTC.

This clone was seen a few times. The chain links TRBV7-9 to TRBJ2-3, with D possibly matching TRBD2 (6 bases). The V end lost 6 bases, the J end lost 5 bases, and 18 bases lay between the germline ends. Looked up from germline, CDR1 is SEHNR and CDR2 is FQNEAQ (reference sequence). This CDR3 is 15 amino acids long. CDR3: CASRLTGRMGDTQYF. CDR3 bases: TGTGCCAGCAGACTTACCGGGAGAATGGGAGATACGCAGTATTTT. Combining the CDR3 with reference TRBV7-9 and TRBJ2-3 gives the whole variable domain DTGVSQNPRHKITKRGQNVTFRCDPISEHNRLYWYRQTLGQGPEFLTYFQNEAQLEKSRLLSDRFSAERPKGSFSTLEIQRTEQGDSAMYLCASRLTGRMGDTQYFGPGTRLTVL.

The chain joins TRBV5-1 to TRBJ2-2; D is perhaps TRBD1 (6 bases). Trimming removed 2 bases from V and 0 bases from J, with 8 bases in between. Germline values: CDR1 SGHRS, CDR2 YFSETQ. The length of the CDR3 is 15 residues. The CDR3 sequence: CASSLDRTNTGELFF. The CDR3 DNA follows: TGCGCCAGCAGCTTAGACAGGACGAACACCGGGGAGCTGTTTTTT.